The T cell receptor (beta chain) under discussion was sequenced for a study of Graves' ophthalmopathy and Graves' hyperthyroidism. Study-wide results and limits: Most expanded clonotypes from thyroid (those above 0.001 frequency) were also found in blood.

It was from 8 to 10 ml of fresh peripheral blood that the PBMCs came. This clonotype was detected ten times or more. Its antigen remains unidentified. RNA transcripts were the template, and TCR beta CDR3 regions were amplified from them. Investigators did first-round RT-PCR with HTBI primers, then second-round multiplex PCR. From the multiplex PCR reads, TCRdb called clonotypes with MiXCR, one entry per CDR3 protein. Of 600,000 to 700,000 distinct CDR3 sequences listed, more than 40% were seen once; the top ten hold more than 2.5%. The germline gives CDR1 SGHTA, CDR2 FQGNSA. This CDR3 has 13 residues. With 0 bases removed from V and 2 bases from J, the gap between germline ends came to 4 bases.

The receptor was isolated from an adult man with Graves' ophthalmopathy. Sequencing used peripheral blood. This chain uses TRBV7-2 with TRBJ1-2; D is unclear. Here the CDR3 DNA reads TGTGCCAGCAGCTTAGCCGGGAACTATGGCTACACCTTC. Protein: CASSLAGNYGYTF.